This T cell receptor beta chain was recorded in a study of response to subunit inactivated influenza vaccine. Findings of the study overall: Authors suggested few new T cells are recruited by each seasonal influenza vaccination.

Germline assignment: CDR1 MNHEY and CDR2 SVGEGT. CDR3 length: 15 amino acids. Between the trimmed V and J ends, which lost 0 bases and 0 bases, there was a span of 9 bases. Concerning this clonotype: The antigen is not known.

TCRdb re-called the RT-PCR reads through MiXCR, storing one row per CDR3 protein. Seen here are about half a million distinct CDR3 sequences, 11% observed once, and the top ten hold less than 15%. Specimen: PBMCs from blood, collected about 40 days after vaccination. The source is a man aged 45-65 years who received an inactivated influenza vaccine. The rearrangement joins TRBV6-2 or TRBV6-3 to TRBJ2-7; D gene unclear. CDR3 in DNA: TGTGCCAGCAGTTACTCAGGTGAAAGCTCCTACGAGCAGTACTTC. Amino acid sequence: CASSYSGESSYEQYF.